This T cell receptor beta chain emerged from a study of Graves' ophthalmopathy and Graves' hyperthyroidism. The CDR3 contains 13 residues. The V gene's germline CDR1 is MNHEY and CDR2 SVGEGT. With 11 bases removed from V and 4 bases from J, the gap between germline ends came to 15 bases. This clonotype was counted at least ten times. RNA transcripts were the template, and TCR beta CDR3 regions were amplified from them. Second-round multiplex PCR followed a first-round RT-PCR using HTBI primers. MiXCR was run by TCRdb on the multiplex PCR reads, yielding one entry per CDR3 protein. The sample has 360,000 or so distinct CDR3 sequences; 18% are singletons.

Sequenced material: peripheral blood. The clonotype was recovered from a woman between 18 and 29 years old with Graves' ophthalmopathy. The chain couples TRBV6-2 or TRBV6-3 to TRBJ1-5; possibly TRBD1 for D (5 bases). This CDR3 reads CASRLDRNQPQHF. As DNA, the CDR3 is TGTGCCTCCCGCCTCGACAGAAATCAGCCCCAGCATTTT.